A selection of T cell receptor beta chains follows, all from one sample in a study of blood T cells in healthy people across ages. Via MiXCR, TCRdb re-called the 5' RACE reads, giving one row per CDR3 protein. Among approximately 580,000 distinct CDR3 sequences, 24% were seen once, and the ten largest hold approximately 10%. The same specimen was also included in a second study, on T cells of mothers and their children.

The sample taken for sequencing was blood. The receptors were sampled from a boy younger than 18 in good health. Each CDR3 is given with its conserved first and last residue. Fields, in order: D gene, CDR3 length, clone size, V gene, J gene, CDR3 DNA, CDR3 protein. A D gene is named only where the DNA matches it firmly. A row's size may be missing; if present it is once, few, many or a size class.

NA	17	NA	TRBV4-1	TRBJ1-5	TGCGCCAGCAGCCAAGATTCCGGGACTGGGAGATATCAGCCCCAGCATTTT	CASSQDSGTGRYQPQHF
NA	13	few	TRBV7-6	TRBJ2-7	TGTGCCAGCAGACGAGGGGGCTCCTACGAGCAGTACTTC	CASRRGGSYEQYF
NA	14	NA	TRBV5-1	TRBJ2-7	TGCGCCAGCAGCCGAGGGGCTCTCTCCTACGAGCAGTACTTC	CASSRGALSYEQYF
NA	13	NA	TRBV4-1	TRBJ2-3	TGCGCCAGCAGCCAACCCGACGCGGATACGCAGTATTTT	CASSQPDADTQYF
NA	8	NA	TRBV10-3	TRBJ2-3	TGTGCCGCCCCACGACAGTATTTT	CAAPRQYF
TRBD1	14	NA	TRBV7-2	TRBJ1-5	TGTGCCAGCAGCTTAGACAGGGGGCTGAAGGCCCAGCATTTT	CASSLDRGLKAQHF
TRBD1	16	few	TRBV2	TRBJ1-4	TGTGCCAGCAGTCTCAGGACAGGGGTCTTTAATGAAAAACTGTTTTTT	CASSLRTGVFNEKLFF
TRBD2	20	NA	TRBV24-1	TRBJ2-5	TGTGCCACCAGTGATTTGAGCGAAGTTGGGACTAGCTGTTTCTACAATGAGCAGTCCTTC	CATSDLSEVGTSCFYNEQSF
NA	16	NA	TRBV5-1	TRBJ2-5	TGCGCCAGCAGCTTGGCGGGCGGGACCGACGAAGAGACCCAGTACTTC	CASSLAGGTDEETQYF
NA	14	NA	TRBV12-3/TRBV12-4	TRBJ2-5	TGTGCCAGCAGTAGGGGGGCACCACAAGAGACCCAGTACTTC	CASSRGAPQETQYF
NA	14	few	TRBV6-5	TRBJ2-5	TGTGCCAGCAGTTACTCAGTCCGGGGCGGGGAGCAGTACTTC	CASSYSVRGGEQYF